A single sample is the source of the 21 T cell receptor beta chains below, sequenced in a study of CD8 T cells in ankylosing spondylitis. TCRdb analysed the 5' RACE reads with MiXCR anew, one entry per CDR3 protein. In the table there are 250,000 to 300,000 distinct CDR3 sequences, 20% of which are singletons. The sequenced sample consisted of blood, either unsorted or a sorted T cell fraction (not recorded which). Receptors were obtained from a male donor with ankylosing spondylitis or in good health (not recorded which).

The chain employs TRBV5-1 and TRBJ2-5, with TRBD2 matching 10 bases. CDR1 and CDR2 (germline): SGHRS, YFSETQ. The CDR3 consists of 18 residues. V was clipped by 2 bases and J by 5 bases; unmatched bases: 15. The CDR3 sequence: CASSFGETSGAGAETQYF. The CDR3 DNA reads TGCGCCAGCAGCTTCGGGGAAACTAGCGGGGCCGGGGCTGAGACCCAGTACTTC.

This clonotype was seen at least ten times. The rearrangement uses TRBV29-1 and TRBJ1-1; D not resolved. With 7 bases removed from V and 0 bases from J, the gap between germline ends came to 12 bases. Germline values: CDR1 SQVTM, CDR2 ANQGSEA. The CDR3 contains 13 residues. CDR3 protein: CSDSEGMNTEAFF. In DNA form, the CDR3 reads TGCAGCGACTCGGAGGGCATGAACACTGAAGCTTTCTTT. The entire variable domain, with the rest obtained from reference TRBV29-1 and TRBJ1-1, is as follows: SAVISQKPSRDICQRGTSLTIQCQVDSQVTMMFWYRQQPGQSLTLIATANQGSEATYESGFVIDKFPISRPNLTFSTLTVSNMSPEDSSIYLCSDSEGMNTEAFFGQGTRLTVV.

The CDR3: CASSPGVDTQYF. As DNA, the CDR3 is TGTGCCAGCAGTCCCGGGGTCGATACGCAGTATTTT. The chain joins TRBV12-3 or TRBV12-4 to TRBJ2-3, with a tentative D call TRBD2 (5 bases). This CDR3 comprises 12 residues. V lost 5 bases, J lost 6 bases, and 9 bases lay in between.

This clonotype was seen more than once but under ten times. This sequence joins TRBV20-1 and TRBJ2-1, with a possible D match to TRBD2 (6 bases). Trimming cost V 3 bases and J 12 bases, with 12 bases left between them. Germline V gene sequence: CDR1 DFQATT, CDR2 SNEGSKA (reference sequence). The CDR3 consists of 11 residues. CDR3 nucleotide sequence: TGCAGTGCTAGTGACGGGGGAGGGCAGTTCTTC. This gives the protein CSASDGGGQFF.

The V gene is TRBV12-3 or TRBV12-4, the J gene TRBJ2-1; D remains ambiguous. CDR3 length equals 10 residues. V was cut by 0 bases and J by 10 bases, with 1 base left in between. The CDR3 protein is CASSLAEQFF. The CDR3 region has the DNA TGTGCCAGCAGTTTAGCCGAGCAGTTCTTC.

This clonotype was counted ten times or more. The V and J genes are TRBV6-1 and TRBJ1-5; D uncertain. CDR3 length equals 13 residues. The V and J ends lost 3 bases and 3 bases respectively, with 6 bases between them. Germline V gene sequence: CDR1 MNHNS, CDR2 SASEGT. The CDR3 nucleotides read TGTGCCAGCAGTGAGGTGTTCAATCAGCCCCAGCATTTT. It specifies CASSEVFNQPQHF.

The table lists this clonotype with a few counts. The genes are TRBV7-8 and TRBJ1-5; D call uncertain. Germline CDR1 is SGHVS and CDR2 is FQNEAQ. This CDR3 region has 15 residues. V was clipped by 4 bases and J by 3 bases, with 13 bases between them. CDR3 bases: TGTGCCAGCAGCTCGACCGATGTCGCCAATCAGCCCCAGCATTTT. This gives the protein CASSSTDVANQPQHF.

In its sample, this clonotype was seen many times. This chain uses TRBV9 with TRBJ2-2; D not certain. The CDR3 has 11 amino acids. V lost 5 bases and J 6 bases, leaving 5 bases between the germline ends. Germline V gene data show CDR1 as SGDLS and CDR2 as YYNGEE. The CDR3 is CASSGPGELFF. CDR3 DNA: TGTGCCAGCAGTGGGCCCGGGGAGCTGTTTTTT.

This clonotype was seen many times. The chain combines TRBV27 with TRBJ2-3; D is possibly TRBD1 or TRBD2 (5 bases each). Germline values: CDR1 MNHEY, CDR2 SMNVEV (reference sequence). CDR3 length: 15 residues. The V and J ends lost 0 bases and 7 bases respectively, with 14 bases between them. The CDR3 region has the DNA TGTGCCAGCAGTTTATCGTGGCAGGGCGGGCATACGCAGTATTTT. Its protein product is CASSLSWQGGHTQYF.

The rearrangement links TRBV12-3 or TRBV12-4 to TRBJ1-2; 7 nucleotides line up with TRBD1. The CDR3 contains 14 residues. The V segment lost 1 base and the J segment 7 bases; nucleotides outside the gene matches: 6. In DNA form, the CDR3 reads TGTGCCAGCAGTTTAGAGACAGGGTTGTTTGGCTACACCTTC. Encoded protein: CASSLETGLFGYTF.

This clonotype was picked up one time. It may be a read error: a sequence one base away is much more abundant. The chain employs TRBV11-2 and TRBJ2-2; D not certain. CDR3 length: 14 residues. Germline CDR1 is SGHAT and CDR2 is FQNNGV. CDR3 coding DNA: TGTGCCAGCAGCTTAGTTAGGAACAACGGGGAGCTGTTTTTT. It translates to CASSLVRNNGELFF.

About this clonotype itself: At one end the junction does not follow the germline gene, possibly because of a read error. The chain is built from TRBV28 and TRBJ1-2, with TRBD1 matching over 9 bases. The CDR3 extends over 15 amino acids. Per germline, CDR1 MDHEN and CDR2 SYDVKM. The CDR3 spells CASSTRTGVTGGYNF. The CDR3 DNA is TGTGCCAGCAGTACCCGGACAGGGGTTACTGGTGGCTACAACTTC.

In this sample, this clonotype turned up many times. This sequence joins TRBV5-1 and TRBJ1-4; D is perhaps TRBD1 (5 bases). This CDR3 region has 14 residues. Trimming took off 1 base at V and 6 bases at J, with 10 bases between the two ends. The germline V gene encodes CDR1 SGHRS and CDR2 YFSETQ. This CDR3 is CASSLTRVDEKLFF. In DNA form, the CDR3 reads TGCGCCAGCAGCTTGACCAGGGTGGATGAAAAACTGTTTTTT.

This rearrangement joins TRBV7-4 to TRBJ2-1, with 10 bases matching TRBD2. The V gene end was trimmed by 1 base and the J gene end by 0 bases; junction bases not matched to a gene: 6. In germline, CDR1 is SGHVT, CDR2 SQSDAQ. This CDR3 spans 18 amino acids. Here the CDR3 reads CASSLELAGPSSYNEQFF. CDR3 DNA sequence: TGTGCCAGCAGCTTAGAACTAGCGGGACCGAGCTCCTACAATGAGCAGTTCTTC.

This clonotype showed up many times. The chain links TRBV29-1 to TRBJ2-1; TRBD1 matches 8 bases. The V gene's germline CDR1 is SQVTM and CDR2 ANQGSEA. V trimming: 1 base; J trimming: 10 bases; junction bases outside the gene matches: 3. The length of the CDR3 is 12 residues. CDR3 sequence: CSVEARGREQFF. In DNA form, the CDR3 reads TGCAGCGTTGAAGCCAGGGGGCGAGAGCAGTTCTTC.

This clonotype was counted only a few times. This chain links TRBV5-1 with TRBJ2-3, with D perhaps assigned TRBD1 or TRBD2 (6 bases each). The CDR3 sequence is 16 residues long. Trimming pared 4 bases from V and 0 bases from J, leaving 15 bases between. Per germline, CDR1 SGHRS and CDR2 YFSETQ. The CDR3 region is CASSAQGGPSTDTQYF. In DNA form, the CDR3 reads TGCGCCAGCAGCGCACAGGGAGGTCCGAGCACAGATACGCAGTATTTT.

This clonotype turned up a few times. The rearrangement joins TRBV12-3 or TRBV12-4 to TRBJ2-2; 7 nucleotides line up with TRBD2. Unmatched junction bases numbered 2, after V lost 3 bases and J lost 7 bases. The CDR3 has 13 amino acids. The CDR3 DNA reads TGTGCCAGCAGTTTGGGAGGGGTCGGGGAGCTGTTTTTT. It yields the protein CASSLGGVGELFF.

At least ten counts were recorded for this clonotype. This rearrangement joins TRBV6-6 to TRBJ2-5; D is unresolved. The CDR3 consists of 12 residues. The V gene lost 6 bases and the J gene lost 1 base, with 6 bases spanning the gap. Looked up from germline, CDR1 is MNHNY and CDR2 is SVGAGI (reference sequence). CDR3 DNA sequence: TGTGCCAGCAGGGACCGCCAAGAGACCCAGTACTTC. Translating gives CASRDRQETQYF.

This chain links TRBV11-2 with TRBJ2-7, with 8 bases fitting TRBD1. The germline CDR1 and CDR2 sequences are SGHAT and FQNNGV. CDR3 size: 13 residues. The J segment lost 7 bases and the V segment lost 5 bases, leaving 7 bases of the junction unmatched. CDR3 residues: CASSPPGQEEQYV. CDR3 in DNA: TGTGCCAGCAGCCCGCCGGGACAGGAGGAGCAGTACGTC.

This rearrangement joins TRBV10-2 to TRBJ2-5; D is unresolved. The CDR3 consists of 13 residues. Trimming removed 4 bases at V and 4 bases at J, with 10 bases between. Germline-derived CDR1 and CDR2 are WSHSY and SAAADI. CDR3 amino acids: CASSVDNLETQYF. The CDR3, as DNA: TGCGCCAGCAGTGTCGACAATTTAGAGACCCAGTACTTC.

The chain carries TRBV12-3 or TRBV12-4 and TRBJ2-1; TRBD2 matches 16 bases. The CDR3 has 19 amino acids. Germline trimming cut 6 bases from V and 7 bases from J; bases unmatched to any gene: 15. CDR3 in amino acids: CASRASGLAGGWAQNEQFF. CDR3 sequence (DNA): TGTGCCAGCAGGGCGTCGGGACTAGCGGGGGGGTGGGCTCAGAATGAGCAGTTCTTC.